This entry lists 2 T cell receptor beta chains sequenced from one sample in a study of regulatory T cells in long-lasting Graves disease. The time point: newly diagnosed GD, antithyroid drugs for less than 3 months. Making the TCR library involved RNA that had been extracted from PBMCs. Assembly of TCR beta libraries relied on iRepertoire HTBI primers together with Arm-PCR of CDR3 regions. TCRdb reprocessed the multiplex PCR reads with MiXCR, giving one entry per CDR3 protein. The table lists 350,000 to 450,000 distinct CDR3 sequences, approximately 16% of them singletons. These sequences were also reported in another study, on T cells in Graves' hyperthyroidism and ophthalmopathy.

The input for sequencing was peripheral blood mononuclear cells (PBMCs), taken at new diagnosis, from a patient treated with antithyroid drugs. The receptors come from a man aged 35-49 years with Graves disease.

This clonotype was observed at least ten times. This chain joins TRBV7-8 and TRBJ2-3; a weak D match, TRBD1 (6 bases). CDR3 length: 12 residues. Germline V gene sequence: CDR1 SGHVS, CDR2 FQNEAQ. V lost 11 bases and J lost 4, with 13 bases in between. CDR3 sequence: CASRGTSDTQYF. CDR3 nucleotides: TGTGCCTCGAGGGGGACCTCAGATACGCAGTATTTT.

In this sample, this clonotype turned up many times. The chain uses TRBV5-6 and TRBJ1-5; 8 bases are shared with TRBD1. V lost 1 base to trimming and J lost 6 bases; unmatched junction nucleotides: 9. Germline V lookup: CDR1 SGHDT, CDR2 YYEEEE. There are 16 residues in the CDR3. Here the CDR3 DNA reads TGTGCCAGCAGCTTGTATGACGGGGACAGGCGTCAGCCCCAGCATTTT. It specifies CASSLYDGDRRQPQHF.